This paragraph covers one T cell receptor (beta chain) sequence. Its specificity is unknown. An approximately 220 ng quantity of DNA, 32,000 or so T cell genomes, went into the sorted-subset replicate PCRs. The data were produced by immunoSEQ multiplex PCR, yet TCRdb's version contains in-frame clones alone and is incomplete. The sample carries roughly 1,500,000 clones, about 98.5% recorded once. This sample is drawn from a study of shared clonotypes between healthy human individuals. Whole-study findings and limits: In this cohort, only blood was sampled, and tissue repertoires likely differ. The diversity represented, both genetic and in exposure history, was limited by few donors. Clonotype sharing among the donors was expected to vary with sequencing depth.

Germline-derived CDR1 and CDR2 are SQVTM and ANQGSEA. The CDR3 is 16 amino acids. Germline trimming cut 4 bases from V and 0 bases from J; bases unmatched to any gene: 9. Sequences were obtained from naive CD4+ T cells sorted from blood. The subset denotes: CD45RA+ positively selected. The chain carries TRBV29-1 and TRBJ2-1, with 7 bases matching TRBD2. The receptor's source is a man between 25 and 39 years old in good health. Here the CDR3 reads CSVGTGRVRSYNEQFF. The CDR3 bases are TGCAGCGTTGGGACGGGGAGGGTCCGCTCCTACAATGAGCAGTTCTTC.